Listed below are T cell receptor beta chains from one sample, sequenced in a study of control samples from healthy donors and cancer patients. This table comes from immunoSEQ multiplex PCR, and its TCRdb copy is limited to in-frame clones, with some not included. The data contain nearly 40,000 clones, approximately 90% of them singletons. The sample was blood. These receptors were taken from a woman in her 50s in good health. The CDR3 runs from the conserved cysteine through the conserved F or W. The order of the fields is CDR3 DNA, CDR3 protein, D gene, J gene, clone size, V gene. The D gene is left open where the match is weak. Some rows have no size entry. The others give once, few or many, or a class for an expanded clone.

CDR3 DNA: TGTGCCAGCAGCTTGGGGGCAGCCAGCTATGGCTACACCTTC
CDR3 protein: CASSLGAASYGYTF
D gene: NA
J gene: TRBJ1-2
clone size: NA
V gene: TRBV5-6

CDR3 DNA: TGTGCCAGCAGTTTGTGGGTGACTAGGGATTACAATGAGCAGTTCTTC
CDR3 protein: CASSLWVTRDYNEQFF
D gene: NA
J gene: TRBJ2-1
clone size: NA
V gene: TRBV27

CDR3 DNA: TGTGCCAGTAGTATAGGGCTTTCTGACAGGGGCGATGAGCAGTTCTTC
CDR3 protein: CASSIGLSDRGDEQFF
D gene: TRBD1
J gene: TRBJ2-1
clone size: once
V gene: TRBV19

CDR3 DNA: TGCGCCAGCAGCCAAGGCCTCTATGGGCCCCAGCATTTT
CDR3 protein: CASSQGLYGPQHF
D gene: NA
J gene: TRBJ1-5
clone size: NA
V gene: TRBV4-3

CDR3 DNA: TGTGCCAGCAGCCCAACCGGGCTGGGGACAGTTCTCAATTCACCCCTCCACTTT
CDR3 protein: CASSPTGLGTVLNSPLHF
D gene: TRBD1
J gene: TRBJ1-6
clone size: NA
V gene: TRBV5-5

CDR3 DNA: TGTGCCAGCAGCCTGGCGGGGACAGGGGGTCGCCTTCCTGAAGCTTTCTTT
CDR3 protein: CASSLAGTGGRLPEAFF
D gene: TRBD1
J gene: TRBJ1-1
clone size: NA
V gene: TRBV5-6

CDR3 DNA: TGTGCCAGCAAAAAGACCGGAGATTACTACGAGCAGTACTTC
CDR3 protein: CASKKTGDYYEQYF
D gene: NA
J gene: TRBJ2-7
clone size: few
V gene: TRBV2

CDR3 DNA: TGTGCCAGCAGCCCACCTCATCAGCCCCAGCATTTT
CDR3 protein: CASSPPHQPQHF
D gene: NA
J gene: TRBJ1-5
clone size: NA
V gene: TRBV28

CDR3 DNA: TGTGCCAGCAGAGATAAGGGGGACGGAGGCTACACCTTC
CDR3 protein: CASRDKGDGGYTF
D gene: NA
J gene: TRBJ1-2
clone size: NA
V gene: TRBV2

CDR3 DNA: TGTGCCAGCAGTTACTCGGGGACTACACCCGATACGCAGTATTTT
CDR3 protein: CASSYSGTTPDTQYF
D gene: TRBD2
J gene: TRBJ2-3
clone size: NA
V gene: TRBV6-5

CDR3 DNA: TGTGCCAGTAGTGCGGGACAGTCGAACACTGAAGCTTTCTTT
CDR3 protein: CASSAGQSNTEAFF
D gene: TRBD1
J gene: TRBJ1-1
clone size: NA
V gene: TRBV19

CDR3 DNA: TGTGCCAGTAGTACCGGACTAGCGGGGGGGATTAACACAGATACGCAGTATTTT
CDR3 protein: CASSTGLAGGINTDTQYF
D gene: TRBD2
J gene: TRBJ2-3
clone size: once
V gene: TRBV19

CDR3 DNA: TGCAGCGTTGGGATAGGACCAACTAATGAAAAACTGTTTTTT
CDR3 protein: CSVGIGPTNEKLFF
D gene: NA
J gene: TRBJ1-4
clone size: NA
V gene: TRBV29-1

CDR3 DNA: TGTGCCAGCAGCGTAGGCGCCGAACGAACTGAAGCTTTCTTT
CDR3 protein: CASSVGAERTEAFF
D gene: NA
J gene: TRBJ1-1
clone size: NA
V gene: TRBV9

CDR3 DNA: TGTGCCAGCGGGATGGGATGGGCAGACTCTAACTATGGCTACACCTTC
CDR3 protein: CASGMGWADSNYGYTF
D gene: NA
J gene: TRBJ1-2
clone size: NA
V gene: TRBV7-9

CDR3 DNA: TGTGCCAGCAGTTTGGACATCCCGACGCCAGAAAAACTGTTTTTT
CDR3 protein: CASSLDIPTPEKLFF
D gene: NA
J gene: TRBJ1-4
clone size: NA
V gene: TRBV6-2/TRBV6-3

CDR3 DNA: TGTGCCAGCAACCCGGGACAGGGAGAGCCCCAGCATTTT
CDR3 protein: CASNPGQGEPQHF
D gene: TRBD1
J gene: TRBJ1-5
clone size: NA
V gene: TRBV5-8

CDR3 DNA: TGTGCCAGCAAGAAGGGGGGTAGGGATCAGCCCCAGCATTTT
CDR3 protein: CASKKGGRDQPQHF
D gene: NA
J gene: TRBJ1-5
clone size: NA
V gene: TRBV2

CDR3 DNA: TGTGCCAGCAGTTACTCAGCCGGGACAGGGTATACCGGGGAGCTGTTTTTT
CDR3 protein: CASSYSAGTGYTGELFF
D gene: TRBD1
J gene: TRBJ2-2
clone size: NA
V gene: TRBV6-2/TRBV6-3

CDR3 DNA: TGCAGCGCGCAAACCCAGGGGGCCCGATTCAACTATGGCTACACCTTC
CDR3 protein: CSAQTQGARFNYGYTF
D gene: TRBD1
J gene: TRBJ1-2
clone size: NA
V gene: TRBV29-1

CDR3 DNA: TGTGCCAGCAGCGTAGTCCCGGCTAGCGGGGAGCTGTTTTTT
CDR3 protein: CASSVVPASGELFF
D gene: NA
J gene: TRBJ2-2
clone size: NA
V gene: TRBV9

CDR3 DNA: TGTGCCAGCAGCTTACAGCCGTTAGGGGTCCTCGGGGAGCTGTTTTTT
CDR3 protein: CASSLQPLGVLGELFF
D gene: NA
J gene: TRBJ2-2
clone size: once
V gene: TRBV7-3

CDR3 DNA: TGTGCCAGCAGCTTTCGGACAGGGGCGAATCAGCCCCAGCATTTT
CDR3 protein: CASSFRTGANQPQHF
D gene: TRBD1
J gene: TRBJ1-5
clone size: NA
V gene: TRBV7-2

CDR3 DNA: TGTGCCAGCAGTAGAGGGGGTCCATATAGCAATCAGCCCCAGCATTTT
CDR3 protein: CASSRGGPYSNQPQHF
D gene: NA
J gene: TRBJ1-5
clone size: NA
V gene: TRBV27

CDR3 DNA: TGCGCCAGCAGCTTGGTGCGACAGGGGAAAGAGACCCAGTACTTC
CDR3 protein: CASSLVRQGKETQYF
D gene: TRBD1
J gene: TRBJ2-5
clone size: NA
V gene: TRBV5-1

CDR3 DNA: TGTGCCAGTAGTACCCACCCGGGACAGGGTTTAGCCCTCCACTTT
CDR3 protein: CASSTHPGQGLALHF
D gene: TRBD1
J gene: TRBJ1-6
clone size: once
V gene: TRBV19

CDR3 DNA: TGTGCCAGTAGTAAACCAGCGGATGGAGGTGAAAAACTGTTTTTT
CDR3 protein: CASSKPADGGEKLFF
D gene: NA
J gene: TRBJ1-4
clone size: NA
V gene: TRBV19

CDR3 DNA: TGTGCCAGCAGCAAAACGGGACTAGCGGGGGCCCTGGGAACCGGGGAGCTGTTTTTT
CDR3 protein: CASSKTGLAGALGTGELFF
D gene: TRBD2
J gene: TRBJ2-2
clone size: NA
V gene: TRBV7-3

CDR3 DNA: TGTGCCAGCAGTCCCGGCTACGAGCAGTACTTC
CDR3 protein: CASSPGYEQYF
D gene: NA
J gene: TRBJ2-7
clone size: NA
V gene: TRBV28

CDR3 DNA: TGTGCCAGTAGTACCCGAGAGAGAGGTGGGAATCAGCCCCAGCATTTT
CDR3 protein: CASSTRERGGNQPQHF
D gene: NA
J gene: TRBJ1-5
clone size: NA
V gene: TRBV19

CDR3 DNA: TGTGCCAGCAGCTGGGGACAGCTAAACACTGAAGCTTTCTTT
CDR3 protein: CASSWGQLNTEAFF
D gene: TRBD1
J gene: TRBJ1-1
clone size: NA
V gene: TRBV5-8

CDR3 DNA: TGCAGTCGGGGGACAACCCCTGGCGAGCAGTACTTC
CDR3 protein: CSRGTTPGEQYF
D gene: NA
J gene: TRBJ2-7
clone size: once
V gene: TRBV29-1

CDR3 DNA: TGTGCCAGTAGTATAGGACAGTACCAAGAGACCCAGTACTTC
CDR3 protein: CASSIGQYQETQYF
D gene: NA
J gene: TRBJ2-5
clone size: NA
V gene: TRBV19

CDR3 DNA: TGTGCCAGCAGTCTCCCTACAGGGAACACTGAAGCTTTCTTT
CDR3 protein: CASSLPTGNTEAFF
D gene: NA
J gene: TRBJ1-1
clone size: NA
V gene: TRBV6-5

CDR3 DNA: TGTGCCAGCAGCTTAGGGGCGGGGTCTAGCACAGATACGCAGTATTTT
CDR3 protein: CASSLGAGSSTDTQYF
D gene: NA
J gene: TRBJ2-3
clone size: NA
V gene: TRBV7-6

CDR3 DNA: TGTGCCAGCAGCTCGGGACTAGCGGGGGACTCTGAGCAGTTCTTC
CDR3 protein: CASSSGLAGDSEQFF
D gene: TRBD2
J gene: TRBJ2-1
clone size: NA
V gene: TRBV5-6

CDR3 DNA: TGTGCCAGCAGCCCGGACGGGTACGAGCAGTACTTC
CDR3 protein: CASSPDGYEQYF
D gene: NA
J gene: TRBJ2-7
clone size: NA
V gene: TRBV7-9

CDR3 DNA: TGCGCCAGCAGCTTGGCAACTAGAATGAGCACAGATACGCAGTATTTT
CDR3 protein: CASSLATRMSTDTQYF
D gene: NA
J gene: TRBJ2-3
clone size: NA
V gene: TRBV5-1

CDR3 DNA: TGTGCCAGCAGCTTAGGGAAGACTTCTCGGTCACCCCTCCACTTT
CDR3 protein: CASSLGKTSRSPLHF
D gene: NA
J gene: TRBJ1-6
clone size: NA
V gene: TRBV7-3

CDR3 DNA: TGTGCCAGCAGCGCCGGTCTAGCAAATCAGCCCCAGCATTTT
CDR3 protein: CASSAGLANQPQHF
D gene: NA
J gene: TRBJ1-5
clone size: NA
V gene: TRBV11-2

CDR3 DNA: TGTGCCAGCAGCTTGATCGGGACAGGGGAAGATGGCTACACCTTC
CDR3 protein: CASSLIGTGEDGYTF
D gene: TRBD1
J gene: TRBJ1-2
clone size: NA
V gene: TRBV5-6

CDR3 DNA: TGTGCCAGCAGCTTAACGCACGGGGGATTCTACAATGAGCAGTTCTTC
CDR3 protein: CASSLTHGGFYNEQFF
D gene: NA
J gene: TRBJ2-1
clone size: once
V gene: TRBV7-3

CDR3 DNA: TGTGCCAGCAGTGAAGTTGACAGTAGCGGCTACACCTTC
CDR3 protein: CASSEVDSSGYTF
D gene: NA
J gene: TRBJ1-2
clone size: NA
V gene: TRBV6-1

CDR3 DNA: TGTGCCAGCAGCTTTGAGGGGATTCAGCCCCAGCATTTT
CDR3 protein: CASSFEGIQPQHF
D gene: NA
J gene: TRBJ1-5
clone size: NA
V gene: TRBV11-2

CDR3 DNA: TGTGCCATCAGTGAGTCCCGACAAGAGCAGTTCTTC
CDR3 protein: CAISESRQEQFF
D gene: NA
J gene: TRBJ2-1
clone size: once
V gene: TRBV10-3

CDR3 DNA: TGTGCCAGCAGTTACCAGAATCAGCCCCAGCATTTT
CDR3 protein: CASSYQNQPQHF
D gene: NA
J gene: TRBJ1-5
clone size: NA
V gene: TRBV6-6